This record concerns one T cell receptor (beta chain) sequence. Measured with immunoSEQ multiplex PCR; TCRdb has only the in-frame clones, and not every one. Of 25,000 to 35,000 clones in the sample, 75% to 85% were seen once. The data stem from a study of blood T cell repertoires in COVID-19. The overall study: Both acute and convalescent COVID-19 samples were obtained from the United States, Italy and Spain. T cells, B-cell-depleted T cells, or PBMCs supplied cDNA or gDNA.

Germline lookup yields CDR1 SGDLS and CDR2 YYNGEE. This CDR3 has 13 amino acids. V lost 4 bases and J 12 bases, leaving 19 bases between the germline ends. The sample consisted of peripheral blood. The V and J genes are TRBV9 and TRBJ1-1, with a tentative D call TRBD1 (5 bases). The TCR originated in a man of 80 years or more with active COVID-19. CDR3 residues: CASSPVGGVATFF. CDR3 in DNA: TGTGCCAGCAGCCCAGTAGGAGGGGTTGCAACTTTCTTT.